The clone carrying this T cell receptor beta chain appeared a single time. Its antigen is unidentified. Treatment denoted: roughly nine-day PBMC culture with coronavirus spike peptide pools or control peptides (ViraFEST assay). Gathering of the CD4+ T cells, from the unexposed donor, took place before the COVID-19 pandemic (2011-2018). Isolation of CD4+ T cells by negative selection took place after nine to ten days of culture. The data are from a study of vaccination and CD4 T cells after COVID-19. Study-level background: Stimulation of cells relied on overlapping spike peptides derived from SARS-CoV-2, HCoV-NL63, HCoV-OC43 and HCoV-229E.

The CDR3 contains 14 residues. With 5 bases clipped from V and 5 bases from J, the junction kept 5 bases outside the gene matches. Sequencing of cultured CD4+ T cell DNA used the Oncomine TCR Beta short-read assay. From the PCR reads, TCRdb called clonotypes with MiXCR, one entry per CDR3 protein. The profile shows several thousand distinct CDR3 sequences, roughly two fifths of them singletons. The rearrangement joins TRBV12-3 or TRBV12-4 to TRBJ2-2, with TRBD1 matching 7 bases. The sequence was obtained from a human donor in good health. The specimen sequenced was CD4+ T cells from blood, cultured in vitro. The CDR3 DNA is TGTGCCAGCAGTCTTAGGACAGGTACCGGGGAGCTGTTTTTT. Protein sequence: CASSLRTGTGELFF.